Listed below are T cell receptor beta chains from one sample, sequenced in a study of post-analysis software for immune sequencing data. TCRdb reprocessed the PCR reads with MiXCR, giving one entry per CDR3 protein. The sample consists of fewer than 550,000 distinct CDR3 sequences, less than 40% of them appearing once. Specimen: blood. The receptors come from a girl younger than 18 with multiple sclerosis. Each CDR3 is given with its conserved first and last residue. D genes are given only for firm matches. Clone size, where shown, is once, few, many, or a class for clones that have expanded.

J: TRBJ1-1
V: TRBV9
size: NA
D: NA
DNA: TGTGCCAGCAGCTTCCCTCTCCCGATGGGCACTGAAGCTTTCTTT
CDR3: CASSFPLPMGTEAFF

J: TRBJ2-1
V: TRBV4-1
size: many
D: NA
DNA: TGCGCCAGCAGCCAGGGTTTGTTCTCCCTCTCCTACAATGAGCAGTTCTTC
CDR3: CASSQGLFSLSYNEQFF

J: TRBJ2-1
V: TRBV20-1
size: NA
D: NA
DNA: TGCAGTGCCCGTGAGCGGTCGGCCTCCTACAATGAGCAGTTCTTC
CDR3: CSARERSASYNEQFF

J: TRBJ2-1
V: TRBV20-1
size: NA
D: NA
DNA: TGCAGTGCTAGATTCACGTGGGTCAGGGAGGGGGGTGTAGGGCAGTTCTTC
CDR3: CSARFTWVREGGVGQFF

J: TRBJ2-5
V: TRBV7-2
size: NA
D: NA
DNA: TGTGCCAGCAGCTTAGAATCGGCGGGTATCGGGACCCAGTACTTC
CDR3: CASSLESAGIGTQYF

J: TRBJ2-7
V: TRBV14
size: NA
D: NA
DNA: TGCGCCAGCAGCCAAGATCCACCGACAGGGACTTTCTACGAGCAGTACTTC
CDR3: CASSQDPPTGTFYEQYF

J: TRBJ1-2
V: TRBV5-1
size: few
D: NA
DNA: TGTGCCAGCAGCTTGGAAGGCGACTATGGCTACACCTTC
CDR3: CASSLEGDYGYTF

J: TRBJ1-4
V: TRBV7-8
size: few
D: NA
DNA: TGTGCCAGCAGCAAACTCTCAACTAATGAAAAACTGTTTTTT
CDR3: CASSKLSTNEKLFF

J: TRBJ2-1
V: TRBV20-1
size: NA
D: NA
DNA: TGCAGTCCCACGGGGCCGGGGACCAACTCCTACAATGAGCAGTTCTTC
CDR3: CSPTGPGTNSYNEQFF

J: TRBJ2-3
V: TRBV12-3/TRBV12-4
size: NA
D: TRBD2
DNA: TGTGCCAGCAGTCAAGCGGGACCCCGCACAGATACGCAGTATTTT
CDR3: CASSQAGPRTDTQYF

J: TRBJ2-5
V: TRBV7-2
size: few
D: NA
DNA: TGTGCCAGCAGCTTAGCGAGCCTCCGGGAGCAGTACTTC
CDR3: CASSLASLREQYF

J: TRBJ2-1
V: TRBV2
size: many
D: TRBD2
DNA: TGTGCCAGCACCCCTAGCGGGGTTCGTAGAAATGAGCAGTTCTTC
CDR3: CASTPSGVRRNEQFF

J: TRBJ2-3
V: TRBV20-1
size: few
D: NA
DNA: TGCAGTGCTAGAGCTCGACAGTCTGGCACAGATACGCAGTATTTT
CDR3: CSARARQSGTDTQYF

J: TRBJ2-2
V: TRBV7-9
size: NA
D: NA
DNA: TGTGCCAGCAGCCTAATTCTAGACAGCAACACCGGGGAGCTGTTTTTT
CDR3: CASSLILDSNTGELFF

J: TRBJ1-1
V: TRBV9
size: few
D: NA
DNA: TGTGCCAGCAGCGTAGGAAGGGGGAGGAACACTGAAGCTTTCTTT
CDR3: CASSVGRGRNTEAFF

J: TRBJ2-5
V: TRBV12-3/TRBV12-4
size: NA
D: TRBD2
DNA: TGTGCCAGCAGTTTAATGAGCGGGGGGTCACAAGAGACCCAGTACTTC
CDR3: CASSLMSGGSQETQYF

J: TRBJ2-4
V: TRBV20-1
size: once
D: NA
DNA: TGCAGTGCAAGAGCCGGATTTGGCAAAAACATTCAGTACTTC
CDR3: CSARAGFGKNIQYF

J: TRBJ1-6
V: TRBV20-1
size: NA
D: TRBD1
DNA: TGCAGTGCTAGAGATTTCGGACAGGGAGGTTCACCCCTCCACTTT
CDR3: CSARDFGQGGSPLHF

J: TRBJ2-1
V: TRBV10-3
size: few
D: TRBD1
DNA: TGTGCCATCAGTGAGTCGGCCAGGGGGCACAATGAGCAGTTCTTC
CDR3: CAISESARGHNEQFF

J: TRBJ1-1
V: TRBV18
size: NA
D: NA
DNA: TGTGCCAGCTCACCCGACGGCGGGACCGCAAGTATAACTGAAGCTTTCTTT
CDR3: CASSPDGGTASITEAFF

J: TRBJ1-1
V: TRBV29-1
size: once
D: TRBD1
DNA: TGCAGCGTTGAAGCCAGGGGGCTAACTGAAGCTTTCTTT
CDR3: CSVEARGLTEAFF

J: TRBJ2-7
V: TRBV18
size: few
D: NA
DNA: TGTGCCAGCTCACCCGCCTCCTACGAGCAGTACTTC
CDR3: CASSPASYEQYF

J: TRBJ2-5
V: TRBV7-2
size: NA
D: NA
DNA: TGTGCCAGCAGCCCACTTTACGTGAGTGAGCAGTACTTC
CDR3: CASSPLYVSEQYF

J: TRBJ1-5
V: TRBV5-5
size: few
D: NA
DNA: TGTGCCAGCAGCTTGTCTCACAATCCTTACAGCAATCAGCCCCAGCATTTT
CDR3: CASSLSHNPYSNQPQHF

J: TRBJ1-2
V: TRBV5-6
size: few
D: NA
DNA: TGTGCCAGCAGTTCGGGGATTGAGTATGGCTACACCTTC
CDR3: CASSSGIEYGYTF

J: TRBJ2-7
V: TRBV5-1
size: few
D: TRBD2
DNA: TGCGCCAGCAGCCCAAAGAAAGCCGGGACTAGCACCTACGAGCAGTACTTC
CDR3: CASSPKKAGTSTYEQYF